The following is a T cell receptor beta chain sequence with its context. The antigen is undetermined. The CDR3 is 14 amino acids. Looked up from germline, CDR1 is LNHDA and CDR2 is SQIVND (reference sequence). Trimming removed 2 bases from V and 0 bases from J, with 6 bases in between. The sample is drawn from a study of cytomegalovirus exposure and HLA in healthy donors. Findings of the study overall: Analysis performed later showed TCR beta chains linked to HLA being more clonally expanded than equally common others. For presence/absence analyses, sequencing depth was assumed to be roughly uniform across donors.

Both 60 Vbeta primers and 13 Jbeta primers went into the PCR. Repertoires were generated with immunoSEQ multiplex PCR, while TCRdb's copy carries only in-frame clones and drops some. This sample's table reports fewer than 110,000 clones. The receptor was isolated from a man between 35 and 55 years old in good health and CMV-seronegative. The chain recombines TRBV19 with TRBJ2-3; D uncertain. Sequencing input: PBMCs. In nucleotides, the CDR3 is TGTGCCAGTAGTATATCGGGTAGCACAGATACGCAGTATTTT. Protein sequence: CASSISGSTDTQYF.